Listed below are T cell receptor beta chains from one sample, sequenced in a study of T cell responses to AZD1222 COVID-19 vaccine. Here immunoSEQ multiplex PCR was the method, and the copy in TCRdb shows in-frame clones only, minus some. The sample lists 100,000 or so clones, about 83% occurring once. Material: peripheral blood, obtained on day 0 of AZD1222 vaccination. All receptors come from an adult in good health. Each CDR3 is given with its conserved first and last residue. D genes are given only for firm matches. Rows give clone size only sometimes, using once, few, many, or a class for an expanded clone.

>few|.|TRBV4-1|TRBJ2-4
CASSQDGRQGKLAKNIQYF
TGCGCCAGCAGCCAAGATGGGCGACAAGGGAAATTAGCCAAAAACATTCAGTACTTC
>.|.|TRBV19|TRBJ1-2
CASNSRDGYYGYTF
TGTGCCAGTAATTCTCGGGACGGGTACTATGGCTACACCTTC
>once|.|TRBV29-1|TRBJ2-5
CSVWTTGTQYF
TGCAGCGTTTGGACCACTGGGACCCAGTACTTC
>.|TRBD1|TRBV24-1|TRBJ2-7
CATSDRTGEGYEQYF
TGTGCCACCAGTGATCGGACAGGGGAGGGCTACGAGCAGTACTTC
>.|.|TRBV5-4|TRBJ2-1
CASSLSTGSVNLGWVF
TGTGCCAGCAGCTTGTCCACAGGGAGCGTTAATCTAGGGTGGGTCTTC
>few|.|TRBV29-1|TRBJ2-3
CSVTATTTDTQYF
TGCAGCGTTACCGCCACTACCACAGATACGCAGTATTTT
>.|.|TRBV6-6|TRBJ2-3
CASKADTQYF
TGTGCCAGCAAGGCAGATACGCAGTATTTT
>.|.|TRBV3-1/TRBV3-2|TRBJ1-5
CASSHGHTSNQPQHF
TGTGCCAGCAGCCACGGACATACCAGCAATCAGCCCCAGCATTTT
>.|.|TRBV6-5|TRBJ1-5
CASSYSQNQPQHF
TGTGCCAGCAGCTACTCCCAGAATCAGCCCCAGCATTTT
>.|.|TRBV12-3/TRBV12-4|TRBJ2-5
CASSLVGDETQYF
TGTGCCAGCAGTTTAGTCGGCGACGAGACCCAGTACTTC